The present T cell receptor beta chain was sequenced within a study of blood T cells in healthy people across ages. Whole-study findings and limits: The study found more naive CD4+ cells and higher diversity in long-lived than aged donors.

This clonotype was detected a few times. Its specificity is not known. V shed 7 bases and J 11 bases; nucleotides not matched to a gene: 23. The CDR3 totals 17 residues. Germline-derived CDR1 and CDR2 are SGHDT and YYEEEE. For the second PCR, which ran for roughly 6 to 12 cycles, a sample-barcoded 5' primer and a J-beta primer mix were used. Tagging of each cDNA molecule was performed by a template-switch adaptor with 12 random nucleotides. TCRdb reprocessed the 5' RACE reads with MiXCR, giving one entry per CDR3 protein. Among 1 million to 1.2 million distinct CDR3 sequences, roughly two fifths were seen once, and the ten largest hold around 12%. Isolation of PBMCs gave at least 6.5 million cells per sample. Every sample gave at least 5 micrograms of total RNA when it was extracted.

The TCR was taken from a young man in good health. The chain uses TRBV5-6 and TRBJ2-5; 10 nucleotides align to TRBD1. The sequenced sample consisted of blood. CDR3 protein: CASRAFGGQGYYNEQYF. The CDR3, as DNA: TGTGCCAGCCGAGCTTTCGGGGGACAGGGGTACTACAATGAGCAGTACTTC. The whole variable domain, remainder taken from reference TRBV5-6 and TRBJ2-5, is DAGVTQSPTHLIKTRGQQVTLRCSPKSGHDTVSWYQQALGQGPQFIFQYYEEEERQRGNFPDRFSGHQFPNYSSELNVNALLLGDSALYLCASRAFGGQGYYNEQYFGPGTRLLVL.